The present entry profiles one TCR beta chain with its context. Its target antigen remains unknown. One base away there is no much larger clone; base qualities are not given. In total, roughly 670 healthy bone marrow donors made up the cohort. All cohort members were sampled while nominally healthy, although unrecorded immune exposures were likely present. The donor tested CMV seronegative, placing the donor among the roughly 340 seronegative members of the cohort. A peripheral blood sample was provided by each donor, and peripheral blood mononuclear cells were used for TCR beta sequencing. Genomic DNA extraction from the blood cell samples was performed with the Qiagen DNeasy Blood Extraction Kit. This sample is drawn from a study of cytomegalovirus exposure and HLA in healthy donors (dated by TCRdb to 2015 to 2018). Study-level background: According to an earlier analysis of 587 of the donors, 150 million to 200 million T cells yielded 117 million unique TCR beta sequences and around 300 Gb of sequence data. Typing coverage varied by locus: roughly 620-640 donors for A, B, C, DRB1 and DQB1; under 550 for DQA1; approximately 570 for DPA1; 450 to 480 for DPB1. HLA typing covered class I and class II loci at four-digit resolution. Several DR-DQ haplotypes were handled as single units for association and clustering because linkage in the cohort was strong. Using immunosequencing, the study profiled T cell repertoires from 500 to 800 subjects and related those repertoires to cytomegalovirus serostatus. The study was designed to test whether signatures of past pathogen exposure could be identified by cataloging public T cell receptors. Donor age, sex, ethnicity and CMV serostatus were compiled together with the repertoire data. An earlier analysis of 587 of the donors applied high-throughput TCR beta sequencing to assess whether each TCR beta V gene segment acted as functional or pseudogenic. Among the roughly 390 genotyped donors, roughly 80% belonged to the genetic ancestry cluster associated with self-reported Caucasian donors. Genome-wide SNP genotypes for about three fifths of the roughly 700 donors were used in a later genetic analysis, which treated that subset as a discovery cohort. To study patterns of TCR occurrence, a later analysis re-analyzed previously published TCR beta repertoires from 700 or so donors and added high-resolution HLA genotyping. Roughly 300 gigabases of sequencing data and around 80 million unique TCR sequences made up an early release that covered over 550 HLA-typed donors. Among under 450 genotyped donors of the cohort, an average of approximately 230,000 unique TCR beta nucleotide sequences were sequenced per donor, roughly 20% of them non-productive. High-throughput TCR immunosequencing, statistical association of individual TCRs with disease status, and machine learning were combined to predict cytomegalovirus infection status. In addition to the first cohort of roughly 670 subjects, a separate validation cohort of under 150 different subjects was used. The later analysis used no new phenotypic data to find candidate immune exposures, relying instead on TCR beta sequences and their occurrence across donors. Every repertoire in the discovery cohort had been generated on one and the same sequencing platform. Overall study results and their limits: In the study, approximately 160 TCR beta chains were listed as associated with cytomegalovirus. Immune exposure information for the cohort was limited to CMV serostatus. Because counts were too low, fewer than 20 rarely observed V segments, including chromosome 9 orphons, were excluded from the earlier analysis of 587 of the donors. Some IMGT-functional V segments, including TRBV6-2 and TRBV6-3, could not be told apart with the 87-base-pair reads, so those segments were excluded. In a later analysis, several top co-occurrence clusters were reported to appear linked to parvovirus B19, influenza, CMV and Epstein-Barr virus. A group of highly shared sequence variants was considered likely to be a technical artifact of the sequencing pipeline. In this cohort, only TCR beta chains were sequenced, and detectable features were limited by the absence of alpha or paired-chain data. When HLA alleles, especially DR and DQ, strongly co-occurred, TCR associations were difficult to assign to individual alleles. A further reported finding was that TCR beta sequences accurately predicted the HLA-A and HLA-B alleles for most subjects in the first cohort. Because HLA typing was missing for some donors at each locus, association tests included only the typed subset. At a false discovery rate of 0.05, a later analysis linked roughly 17,000 TCR beta sequences to specific HLA alleles. The authors suggested that the approach could potentially be extended to other disease states and immunological phenotypes. In both the original and validation cohorts, the classifier was reported to diagnose cytomegalovirus status with high specificity and sensitivity. In a later analysis, HLA-associated TCR beta chains showed more clonal expansion and lower generation probabilities than non-associated chains that were equally common. Correlated functional status among segregating V segments might reflect linkage disequilibrium, but an unknown experimental factor could not be ruled out. The presence/absence analyses assumed that sequencing depth was roughly uniform across donors, and that assumption may not be true. According to a later genetic analysis, donors in an Asian-associated ancestry cluster had fewer N-insertions in productive TCRs than the approximately 700-donor mean. In a later analysis, the rate of TCR association differed among HLA loci, with DRB1 alleles having the most associated TCRs and HLA-C alleles having the fewest. In a later genetic analysis, a missense DCLRE1C variant was associated with V-gene and J-gene trimming of TCR beta chains, and the association was replicated in an independent cohort. In vitro tests confirmed that a few of the cytomegalovirus-associated TCR beta chains recognize cytomegalovirus antigens. Broadly in line with IMGT annotations, most TCR beta V segments showed up in productive rearrangements about 87% or about 30% of the time in an earlier analysis of 450 to 750 of the donors. While some public TCRs were present in many individuals, most TCR sequences turned up only very rarely across donors. In a later analysis, most CMV-associated TCR beta chains were found to appear HLA-restricted, with HLA associations seemingly driven largely by CMV exposure.

Receptor amplification or capture employed the immunoSEQ multiplex PCR assay. For the multiplex PCR, a mixture combining 60 forward primers for TCR Vbeta segments and 13 reverse primers for TCR Jbeta segments was used. The CDR3 region of rearranged TCR beta genes was amplified from genomic DNA with a multiplex PCR assay. Amplified TCR beta libraries were sequenced as 87-base-pair reads on the Illumina HiSeq System. The paper's processing steps were these. A later analysis tallied 75 million to 95 million unique TCR beta chains across the 550 to 850 repertoires, and around 10 million of those chains were shared by two or more donors. A nearest-neighbor algorithm error-corrected the raw reads and collapsed the reads into unique sequences, merging closely related sequences to remove PCR and sequencing errors. Alignment of CDR3 sequences to IMGT reference sequences was used to assign V, D and J gene segments. For a sequence to be retained, a match of at least six nucleotides was required to both a V gene segment and a J gene segment. Rearrangements were classified as productive when the CDR3 lacked stop codons and remained in frame with V and J, and all other rearrangements were classified as non-productive. CDR3 was defined according to IMGT convention as the region running from the second conserved V-encoded cysteine to the conserved J-encoded phenylalanine. The earlier analysis of 500 to 750 of the donors excluded any sequence lacking an unambiguous match to a single V gene segment. In an earlier analysis of 450 to 700 of the donors, V segments were called functional above 56.7% productive rearrangements and were called segregating when the between-donor standard deviation exceeded 5%. To diagnose cytomegalovirus status from the catalog of TCR beta chain sequences, a statistical classification framework was built. In a later analysis, V and J genes were assigned by comparing TCR nucleotide sequences against IMGT/GENE-DB human TR gene sequences. Using the TCRdist pipeline, a later analysis assigned CDR3 sequences along with most-parsimonious VDJ recombination scenarios. In a later analysis, each TCR beta chain was defined by its CDR3 amino acid sequence together with its V-gene family, and reads without a unique V-gene family were excluded. In a later analysis, nearly 600 highly shared, low-generation-probability nucleotide sequences were removed to address suspected cross-contamination and a sequencing artifact. A later analysis calculated a clonal expansion index for each public chain from normalized within-repertoire ranks of inferred template counts. In a later analysis, generation probabilities were computed using a VDJ recombination model fitted to out-of-frame rearrangements, and the results were checked against IGoR. Hypergeometric tests were used in a later analysis to score TCR-TCR, TCR-HLA and TCR-CMV co-occurrence, with a repertoire-size bias correction applied to the TCR pairs. A later analysis estimated false discovery rates by permuting HLA or CMV assignments 20 times. In a later analysis, co-occurring TCRs were grouped using DBSCAN, and TCRdist sequence similarity was added for clustering within HLA-allele-positive subsets. Repertoires with fewer than 30,000 or more than 120,000 public chains were left out of co-occurrence clustering, as were about 5 repertoires with anomalous nucleotide sharing. Here the immuneACCESS table is served through TCRdb, limited to in-frame sequences with V and J called. Missing clones are a known gap in these copies; in checked studies unresolved V genes cover under half, and the rest lacks a known reason. The V and J calls and the clone size are those of that table, but D and trimming were determined from the DNA. This sample lists around 200,000 clones; approximately 90% were detected once. The top ten clonotypes cover 1% of the sample.

Spanning cysteine to phenylalanine, the CDR3 consists of 16 amino acids. Only CDR3 DNA remains: 48 bases, in frame from the first base. Ends trimmed: V by 4 bases, J by 5 bases; bases unmatched to a gene: 9. The CDR1 and CDR2 encoded by the germline V gene (reference sequence) are SGHNT and YYREEE. The sequencing sample was made of PBMCs. The TCR originated in a woman aged 18-30 years in good health and CMV-seronegative. The sequence links TRBV5-4 to TRBJ2-5; TRBD1 aligns with 12 central bases. The nucleotide sequence is TGTGCCAGCAGCCCGCAGGGGACAGGGGGCACGGAGACCCAGTACTTC. The translation is CASSPQGTGGTETQYF.